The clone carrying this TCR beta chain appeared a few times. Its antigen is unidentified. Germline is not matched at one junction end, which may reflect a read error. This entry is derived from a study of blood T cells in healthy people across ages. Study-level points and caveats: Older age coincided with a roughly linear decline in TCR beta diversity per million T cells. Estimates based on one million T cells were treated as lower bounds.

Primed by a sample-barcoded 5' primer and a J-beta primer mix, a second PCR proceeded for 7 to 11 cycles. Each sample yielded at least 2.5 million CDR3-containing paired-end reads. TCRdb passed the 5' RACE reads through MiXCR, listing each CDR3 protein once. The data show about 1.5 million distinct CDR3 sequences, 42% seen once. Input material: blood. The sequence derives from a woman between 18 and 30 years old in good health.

CDR3 region: CASSVGANSEAFF. DNA for the CDR3: TGTGCCAGCAGCGTCGGGGCGAACTCTGAAGCTTTCTTT. This chain links TRBV9 with TRBJ1-1, with D possibly being TRBD1 (5 bases). The germline CDR1 and CDR2 sequences are SGDLS and YYNGEE. The CDR3 totals 13 residues.